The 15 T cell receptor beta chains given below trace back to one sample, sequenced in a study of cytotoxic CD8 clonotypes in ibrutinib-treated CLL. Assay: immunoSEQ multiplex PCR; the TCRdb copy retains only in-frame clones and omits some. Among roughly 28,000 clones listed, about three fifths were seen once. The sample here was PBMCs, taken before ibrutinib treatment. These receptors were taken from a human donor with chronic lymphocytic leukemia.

In DNA form, the CDR3 reads TGTGCCAGCAGCTTAATGGGTCCAGGGTGGCAGGGCTACACCTTC. Translating it yields CASSLMGPGWQGYTF. The rearrangement uses TRBV7-9 and TRBJ1-2, with D perhaps matching TRBD1 (5 bases). This CDR3 comprises 15 residues. The V gene's germline CDR1 is SEHNR and CDR2 FQNEAQ (reference sequence). V dropped 2 bases and J dropped 8 bases, with 18 bases sitting between them.

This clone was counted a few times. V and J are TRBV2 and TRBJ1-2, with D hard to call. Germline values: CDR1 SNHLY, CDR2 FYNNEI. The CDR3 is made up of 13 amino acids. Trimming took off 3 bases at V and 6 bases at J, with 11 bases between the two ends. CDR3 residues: CASSEPSPHGYTF. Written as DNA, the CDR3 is TGTGCCAGCAGTGAGCCCTCCCCCCATGGCTACACCTTC.

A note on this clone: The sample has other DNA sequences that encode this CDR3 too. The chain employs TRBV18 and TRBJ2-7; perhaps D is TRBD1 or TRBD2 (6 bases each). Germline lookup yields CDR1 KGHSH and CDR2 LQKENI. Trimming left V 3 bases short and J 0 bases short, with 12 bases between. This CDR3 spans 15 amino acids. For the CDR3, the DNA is TGTGCCAGCTCACCGGCCGGGGGCCCCTCCTACGAGCAGTACTTC. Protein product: CASSPAGGPSYEQYF.

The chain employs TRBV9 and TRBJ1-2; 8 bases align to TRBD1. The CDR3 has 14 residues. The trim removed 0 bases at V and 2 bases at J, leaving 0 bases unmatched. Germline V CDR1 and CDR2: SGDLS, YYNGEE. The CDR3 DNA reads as TGTGCCAGCAGCGTAGGGGACAGGAACTATGGCTACACCTTC. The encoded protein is CASSVGDRNYGYTF. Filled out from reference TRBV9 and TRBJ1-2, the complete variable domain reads DSGVTQTPKHLITATGQRVTLRCSPRSGDLSVYWYQQSLDQGLQFLIQYYNGEERAKGNILERFSAQQFPDLHSELNLSSLELGDSALYFCASSVGDRNYGYTFGSGTRLTVV.

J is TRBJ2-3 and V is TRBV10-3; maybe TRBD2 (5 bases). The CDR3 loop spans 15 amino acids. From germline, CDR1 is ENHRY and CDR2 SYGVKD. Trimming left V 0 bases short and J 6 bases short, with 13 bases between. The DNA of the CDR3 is TGTGCCATCAGTGAGTCGAGTGGGAGCGCGGATACGCAGTATTTT. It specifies CAISESSGSADTQYF.

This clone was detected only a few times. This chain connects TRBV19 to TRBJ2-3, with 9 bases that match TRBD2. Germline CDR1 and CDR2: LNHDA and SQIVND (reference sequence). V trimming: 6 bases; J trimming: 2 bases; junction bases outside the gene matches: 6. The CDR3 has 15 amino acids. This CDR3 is CASRPSGINTDTQYF. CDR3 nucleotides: TGTGCCAGTAGACCTAGCGGGATAAACACAGATACGCAGTATTTT.

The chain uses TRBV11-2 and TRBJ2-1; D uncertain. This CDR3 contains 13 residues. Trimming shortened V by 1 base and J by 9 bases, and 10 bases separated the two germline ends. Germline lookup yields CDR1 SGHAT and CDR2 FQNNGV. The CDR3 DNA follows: TGTGCCAGCAGCTTAGGTCTGGAAGGTGAGCAGTTCTTC. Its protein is CASSLGLEGEQFF.

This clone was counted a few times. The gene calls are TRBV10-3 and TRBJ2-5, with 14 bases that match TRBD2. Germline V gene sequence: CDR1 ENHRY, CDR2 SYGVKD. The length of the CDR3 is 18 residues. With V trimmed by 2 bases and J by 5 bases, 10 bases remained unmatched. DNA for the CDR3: TGTGCCATCAGTGAGACGGGACTAGCGGGAGTAATGGATGAGACCCAGTACTTC. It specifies CAISETGLAGVMDETQYF.

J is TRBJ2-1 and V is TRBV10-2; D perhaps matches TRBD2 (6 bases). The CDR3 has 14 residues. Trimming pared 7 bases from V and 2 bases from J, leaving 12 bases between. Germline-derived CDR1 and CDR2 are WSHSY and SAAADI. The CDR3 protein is CASTHRGTYNEQFF. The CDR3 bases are TGCGCCAGCACCCACCGGGGGACCTACAATGAGCAGTTCTTC.

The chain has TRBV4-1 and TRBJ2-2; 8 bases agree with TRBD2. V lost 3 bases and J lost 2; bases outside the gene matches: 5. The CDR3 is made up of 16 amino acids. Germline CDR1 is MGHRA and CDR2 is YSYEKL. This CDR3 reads CASSQASGPNTGELFF. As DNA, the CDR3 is TGCGCCAGCAGCCAGGCTAGCGGGCCTAACACCGGGGAGCTGTTTTTT.

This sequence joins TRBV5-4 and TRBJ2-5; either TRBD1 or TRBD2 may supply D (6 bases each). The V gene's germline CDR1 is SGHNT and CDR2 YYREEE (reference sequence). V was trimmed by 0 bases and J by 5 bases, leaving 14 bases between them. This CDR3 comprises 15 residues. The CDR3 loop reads CASSLGLGGSETQYF. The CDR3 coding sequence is TGTGCCAGCAGCTTGGGACTAGGGGGATCCGAGACCCAGTACTTC.

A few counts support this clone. CDR3 in DNA: TGTGCCAGCAGTTCAGGGGAGAGACGGGGCTACACCTTC. Its protein is CASSSGERRGYTF. The chain couples TRBV27 to TRBJ1-2; a weak D match, TRBD1 (6 bases). CDR3 size: 13 residues. Germline assignment: CDR1 MNHEY and CDR2 SMNVEV (reference sequence). The V end lost 4 bases, the J end lost 8 bases, and 14 bases lay between the germline ends.

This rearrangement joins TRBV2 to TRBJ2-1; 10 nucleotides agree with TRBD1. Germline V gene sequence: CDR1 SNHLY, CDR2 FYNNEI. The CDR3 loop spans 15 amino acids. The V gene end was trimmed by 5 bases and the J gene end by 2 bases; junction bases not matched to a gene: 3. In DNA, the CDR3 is TGTGCCAGCAGTACCGGACAGGGGGCCTACAATGAGCAGTTCTTC. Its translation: CASSTGQGAYNEQFF.

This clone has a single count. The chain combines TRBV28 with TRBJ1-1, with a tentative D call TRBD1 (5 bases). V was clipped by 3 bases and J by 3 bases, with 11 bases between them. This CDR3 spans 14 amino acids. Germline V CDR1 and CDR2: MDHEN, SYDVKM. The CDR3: CASSFSGMDTEAFF. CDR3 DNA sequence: TGTGCCAGCAGTTTCTCAGGGATGGACACTGAAGCTTTCTTT.

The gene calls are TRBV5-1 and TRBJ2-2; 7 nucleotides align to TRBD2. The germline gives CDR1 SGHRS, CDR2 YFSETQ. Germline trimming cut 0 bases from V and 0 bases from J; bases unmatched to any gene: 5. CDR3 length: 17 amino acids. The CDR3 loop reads CASSLVSGTPNTGELFF. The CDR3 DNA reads TGCGCCAGCAGCTTGGTCAGCGGGACCCCGAACACCGGGGAGCTGTTTTTT.